This T cell receptor (beta chain) was obtained from a study of blood T cells in healthy people across ages. Study-wide background: Template switching recovered approximately one barcoded beta molecule for every two T cells.

Together with a sample-barcoded 5' primer, a J-beta primer mix was included in a second PCR lasting roughly 6 to 12 cycles. TCRdb analysed the 5' RACE reads with MiXCR anew, one entry per CDR3 protein. The data contain around 1,000,000 distinct CDR3 sequences, around two fifths of them singletons. V lost 1 base, J lost 5 bases, and 7 bases stayed unmatched. There are 16 residues in the CDR3. Germline CDR1 reads LGHNA; CDR2 reads YSLEER. This clonotype was seen a handful of times. As yet, its antigen is unknown. Findings of the study overall: Lack of knowledge of donor CMV status possibly confounded expanded clonotype changes. The percentage of naive T cells correlated strongly with TCR beta diversity.

The chain joins TRBV4-3 to TRBJ1-5; 8 bases map to TRBD1. Sequencing was performed on blood. The clonotype originates from a man aged 18 to 35 in good health. The CDR3 reads CASSQGYQTGDQPQHF. CDR3 sequence (DNA): TGCGCCAGCAGCCAAGGGTATCAGACAGGGGATCAGCCCCAGCATTTT.